Included here is one T cell receptor (beta chain) sequence, with context. This entry comes from a study of blood T cell repertoires in COVID-19. The table came from immunoSEQ multiplex PCR; TCRdb's copy has only in-frame clones and leaves some out. The repertoire consists of 65,000 to 95,000 clones, with nearly 90% occurring once and the leading ten covering around 10%. Source material: peripheral blood. The clonotype was recovered from a man older than 75 with acute or convalescent COVID-19.

The CDR3, as DNA: TGTGCCAGCAGCATCCACTACGAGCAGTACTTC. Translating gives CASSIHYEQYF. The chain employs TRBV5-6 and TRBJ2-7; no clear D. The CDR3 is made up of 11 amino acids. The germline gives CDR1 SGHDT, CDR2 YYEEEE. Trimming took off 4 bases at V and 3 bases at J, with 5 bases between the two ends.